These 30 T cell receptor beta chains were sequenced from one sample in a study of CD8+ T cells in alopecia areata. As the sequencing template, cDNA was produced by extracting RNA and reverse transcribing it. Sequencing used immunoSEQ multiplex PCR; TCRdb keeps in-frame clones, though not all of them. The sample lists 110,000 to 150,000 clones, roughly half occurring once. The starting material was CD4+ T cells sorted from blood, obtained at week 0. Receptors were obtained from a human donor with alopecia areata.

This rearrangement joins TRBV6-6 to TRBJ1-1; D might be TRBD1 (6 bases). V shed 6 bases and J shed 4 bases, with 15 bases lying between them. CDR1 is MNHNY, CDR2 SVGAGI, per germline (reference sequence). The CDR3 length is 14 residues. CDR3 region: CASSSWGQGTEAFF. The CDR3 bases are TGTGCCAGCAGCTCCTGGGGGCAAGGCACTGAAGCTTTCTTT.

J is TRBJ2-7 and V is TRBV5-1; TRBD1 matches at 9 bases. Germline lookup yields CDR1 SGHRS and CDR2 YFSETQ. V lost 4 bases to trimming and J lost 0 bases; unmatched junction nucleotides: 5. The CDR3 loop spans 15 amino acids. The CDR3 coding sequence is TGCGCCAGCAGCCCCCGGGACAGGGACTCCTACGAGCAGTACTTC. This gives the protein CASSPRDRDSYEQYF.

V usage is TRBV28 and J usage is TRBJ1-5; 9 bases agree with TRBD1. Germline loops: CDR1 MDHEN, CDR2 SYDVKM. With 5 bases clipped from V and 2 bases from J, the junction kept 4 bases outside the gene matches. This CDR3 contains 15 residues. The CDR3 protein is CASSLGQGRNQPQHF. The CDR3 bases are TGTGCCAGCAGTCTAGGACAGGGGCGCAATCAGCCCCAGCATTTT.

The chain employs TRBV29-1 and TRBJ2-5; D gene uncertain. CDR3 size: 9 residues. Germline CDR1 is SQVTM and CDR2 is ANQGSEA. V was cut by 5 bases and J by 5 bases, with 3 bases left in between. The CDR3 is CSVLETQYF. CDR3 nucleotide sequence: TGCAGCGTTCTGGAGACCCAGTACTTC.

A few counts support this clone. The chain has TRBV6-1 and TRBJ2-1; 7 nucleotides match TRBD1. CDR1 and CDR2 (germline): MNHNS, SASEGT. V lost 6 bases and J lost 3; bases outside the gene matches: 5. This CDR3 has 14 residues. The CDR3 DNA sequence: TGTGCCAGCAGCTCATCAGGGGGCTACAATGAGCAGTTCTTC. Its translation is CASSSSGGYNEQFF.

The chain uses TRBV28 and TRBJ2-4, with D possibly TRBD2 on 5 matching bases. V lost 2 bases and J lost 6, with 8 bases in between. This CDR3 has 13 amino acids. Germline V gene data show CDR1 as MDHEN and CDR2 as SYDVKM. CDR3 DNA sequence: TGTGCCAGCAGTTTAAGCGGCAGAAACATTCAGTACTTC. This translates into CASSLSGRNIQYF.

J is TRBJ2-5 and V is TRBV5-1; the D gene is possibly TRBD2 (6 bases). In germline, CDR1 is SGHRS, CDR2 YFSETQ. V was shortened by 0 bases and J by 4 bases, with 10 bases between the two germline ends. The length of the CDR3 is 14 residues. The CDR3 sequence: CASSLATGAETQYF. The CDR3 DNA reads TGCGCCAGCAGCTTGGCGACGGGAGCAGAGACCCAGTACTTC.

This chain connects TRBV2 to TRBJ2-5; no clear D. CDR1 is SNHLY and CDR2 is FYNNEI in the germline V gene. V lost 7 bases to trimming and J lost 7 bases, with 13 bases between them. This CDR3 has 12 amino acids. The CDR3 DNA sequence: TGTGCCAGCACCTGGGCTTTTGGGACCCAGTACTTC. Its translation is CASTWAFGTQYF.

The chain joins TRBV27 to TRBJ1-2; D not certain. V shed 2 bases and J shed 3 bases, with 10 bases lying between them. Germline V gene lookup returns CDR1 MNHEY and CDR2 SMNVEV (reference sequence). The CDR3 extends over 14 amino acids. CDR3 nucleotides: TGTGCCAGCAGTTTAAAGGCGGCCTACTATGGCTACACCTTC. This encodes CASSLKAAYYGYTF.

This sequence joins TRBV5-6 and TRBJ2-5; 7 bases match TRBD2. V lost 3 bases to trimming and J lost 4 bases; unmatched junction nucleotides: 9. There are 15 residues in the CDR3. Germline V gene sequence: CDR1 SGHDT, CDR2 YYEEEE. DNA for the CDR3: TGTGCCAGCAGCTGGAGGACGGGAGGCGGAGAGACCCAGTACTTC. Encoded protein: CASSWRTGGGETQYF.

This sequence joins TRBV7-2 and TRBJ2-5; TRBD2 aligns across 7 bases. Looked up from germline, CDR1 is SGHTA and CDR2 is FQGNSA. The ends lost 3 bases at V and 5 bases at J; junction bases unmatched: 3. The CDR3 contains 13 residues. The CDR3 DNA sequence: TGTGCCAGCAGCTTTGTGGGAGGGGAGACCCAGTACTTC. Translated: CASSFVGGETQYF. The full variable domain, in which reference TRBV7-2 and TRBJ2-5 provide the parts outside the CDR3, is GAGVSQSPSNKVTEKGKDVELRCDPISGHTALYWYRQSLGQGLEFLIYFQGNSAPDKSGLPSDRFSAERTGGSVSTLTIQRTQQEDSAVYLCASSFVGGETQYFGPGTRLLVL.

The J gene is TRBJ2-7, the V gene TRBV6-6; D is uncertain. V was clipped by 5 bases and J by 5 bases, with 13 bases between them. Germline CDR1 reads MNHNY; CDR2 reads SVGAGI (reference sequence). The CDR3 has 13 residues. Here the CDR3 reads CASSQTGRDEQYF. DNA of the CDR3: TGTGCCAGCAGTCAAACGGGTCGCGACGAGCAGTACTTC.

The rearrangement uses TRBV4-2 and TRBJ2-1; TRBD2 agrees at 8 bases. V trimming: 1 base; J trimming: 8 bases; junction bases outside the gene matches: 13. Germline V lookup: CDR1 LGHNA, CDR2 YNFKEQ. This CDR3 is 17 amino acids long. CDR3 amino acids: CASSQGPSSGSPHEQFF. CDR3 nucleotide sequence: TGTGCCAGCAGCCAAGGTCCATCCAGCGGGAGTCCCCATGAGCAGTTCTTC.

The chain recombines TRBV4-3 with TRBJ2-7, with a weak D call TRBD1 (5 bases). Trimming removed 3 bases at V and 0 bases at J, with 12 bases between. The CDR3 is made up of 15 amino acids. The V gene's germline CDR1 is LGHNA and CDR2 YSLEER. CDR3 nucleotide sequence: TGCGCCAGCAGCCAGGGGCCGTCAGGCTCCTACGAGCAGTACTTC. Encoded protein: CASSQGPSGSYEQYF.

The chain is built from TRBV29-1 and TRBJ2-1; D unresolved. Trimming left V 0 bases short and J 10 bases short, with 16 bases between. This CDR3 has 14 residues. Germline V gives CDR1 SQVTM, CDR2 ANQGSEA. In DNA form, the CDR3 reads TGCAGCGTTGAAGATTATAAGGTAGTAGAGGAGCAGTTCTTC. It translates to CSVEDYKVVEEQFF.

In this sample, this clone turned up a few times. The rearrangement uses TRBV7-2 and TRBJ2-5; 10 nucleotides line up with TRBD2. Looked up from germline, CDR1 is SGHTA and CDR2 is FQGNSA. CDR3 length: 17 amino acids. Trimming at V came to 6 bases and at J to 4 bases, leaving 14 bases not matched to a gene. CDR3 region: CASSPRASGSLRETQYF. The CDR3 DNA is TGTGCCAGCAGTCCCAGGGCTAGCGGGAGCTTGCGAGAGACCCAGTACTTC.

V usage is TRBV30 and J usage is TRBJ2-7, with D hard to call. The CDR3 has 11 residues. Trimming pared 0 bases from V and 6 bases from J, leaving 6 bases between. The germline gives CDR1 GTSNPN, CDR2 SVGIG (reference sequence). The CDR3 bases are TGTGCCTGGAGTGTAGCATCCGAGCAGTACTTC. Protein: CAWSVASEQYF.

The rearrangement joins TRBV18 to TRBJ2-5, with a weak D call TRBD1 (5 bases). The CDR3 length is 15 residues. Per the germline V gene, CDR1 is KGHSH and CDR2 is LQKENI. The V end was cut by 1 base, the J end by 5 bases, with 14 bases between. CDR3 coding DNA: TGTGCCAGCTCACCACGCCAAGGGGCGCAGGAGACCCAGTACTTC. It is translated as CASSPRQGAQETQYF. The full variable domain, completed using reference TRBV18 and TRBJ2-5, is NAGVMQNPRHLVRRRGQEARLRCSPMKGHSHVYWYRQLPEEGLKFMVYLQKENIIDESGMPKERFSAEFPKEGPSILRIQQVVRGDSAAYFCASSPRQGAQETQYFGPGTRLLVL.

This chain uses TRBV29-1 with TRBJ1-1; D is ambiguous. V was trimmed by 1 base and J by 0 bases, leaving 6 bases between them. Germline V gives CDR1 SQVTM, CDR2 ANQGSEA. The CDR3 is made up of 13 amino acids. CDR3 loop: CSVEGVLNTEAFF. The CDR3 DNA reads as TGCAGCGTTGAAGGTGTCCTGAACACTGAAGCTTTCTTT.

This clone was seen a handful of times. The chain carries TRBV29-1 and TRBJ2-6, with unresolved D. The CDR3 contains 12 residues. In germline, CDR1 is SQVTM, CDR2 ANQGSEA. V was trimmed by 7 bases and J by 3 bases, leaving 7 bases between them. The CDR3, as DNA: TGCAGCGCAAGGGTTGGGGCCAACGTCCTGACTTTC. It encodes CSARVGANVLTF.

To note about this clone: One junction end disagrees with the germline gene, perhaps due to a read error. The J gene is TRBJ2-5, the V gene TRBV7-7, with D possibly TRBD1 on 8 matching bases. This CDR3 spans 13 amino acids. Germline lookup yields CDR1 SSHAT and CDR2 FNYEAQ (reference sequence). This chain's CDR3 is CASSQQGGETQYF. CDR3 DNA: TGTGCTAGCAGCCAACAGGGGGGGGAGACCCAGTACTTC. The entire variable domain, with the rest obtained from reference TRBV7-7 and TRBJ2-5, is as follows: GAGVSQSPRYKVTKRGQDVTLRCDPISSHATLYWYQQALGQGPEFLTYFNYEAQPDKSGLPSDRFSAERPEGSISTLTIQRTEQRDSAMYRCASSQQGGETQYFGPGTRLLVL.

This clone occurred once. CDR3 nucleotides: TGTGCCTGGAGTGACACCTCCCTACGTTCGCAGTACTTC. Its translation is CAWSDTSLRSQYF. The chain couples TRBV30 to TRBJ2-7; no firm D call. Germline CDR1 GTSNPN, CDR2 SVGIG (reference sequence). V shed 1 base and J shed 9 bases, with 16 bases lying between them. The length of the CDR3 is 13 residues.

This clone was seen only a few times. The genes are TRBV7-2 and TRBJ2-3; 12 nucleotides match TRBD2. CDR3 length: 18 amino acids. CDR1 and CDR2 from the germline V gene are SGHTA and FQGNSA. V shed 2 bases and J 5 bases; nucleotides not matched to a gene: 11. The CDR3 sequence: CASSLRGASGRARDTQYF. The CDR3 nucleotides read TGTGCCAGCAGCTTAAGGGGGGCTAGCGGGAGGGCCAGAGATACGCAGTATTTT.

The chain combines TRBV28 with TRBJ1-1; D unclear. CDR1 and CDR2 from the germline V gene are MDHEN and SYDVKM. V was trimmed by 5 bases and J by 5 bases, leaving 15 bases between them. The CDR3 totals 14 residues. The CDR3 is CASSPRRSRTEAFF. The CDR3 DNA follows: TGTGCCAGCAGTCCCAGGCGGTCGCGGACTGAAGCTTTCTTT.

The V gene is TRBV11-2, the J gene TRBJ2-3; D is undetermined. Germline lookup yields CDR1 SGHAT and CDR2 FQNNGV. The CDR3 runs 13 residues. With 5 bases removed from V and 7 bases from J, the gap between germline ends came to 13 bases. CDR3 amino acids: CASSPGFSNTQYF. The DNA of the CDR3 is TGTGCCAGCAGCCCCGGTTTTTCGAATACGCAGTATTTT.

This clone was recorded a few times. This rearrangement joins TRBV29-1 to TRBJ1-1, with D perhaps TRBD1 (5 bases). CDR1 and CDR2 from the germline V gene are SQVTM and ANQGSEA. The CDR3 is 13 amino acids. The V and J ends lost 6 bases and 0 bases respectively, with 11 bases between them. Here the CDR3 reads CSVVRDVNTEAFF. The CDR3 region has the DNA TGCAGCGTCGTGAGGGACGTGAACACTGAAGCTTTCTTT.

This clone was detected only a few times. V is TRBV29-1 and J is TRBJ1-1; TRBD1 matches at 7 bases. The CDR3 covers 15 residues. The germline CDR1 and CDR2 sequences are SQVTM and ANQGSEA. V gave up 0 bases and J gave up 2 bases; unmatched junction bases: 6. This CDR3 is CSVEEPGTANTEAFF. The CDR3 DNA reads TGCAGCGTTGAAGAGCCCGGGACAGCAAACACTGAAGCTTTCTTT. Looking up the rest from reference TRBV29-1 and TRBJ1-1 gives the full variable domain: SAVISQKPSRDICQRGTSLTIQCQVDSQVTMMFWYRQQPGQSLTLIATANQGSEATYESGFVIDKFPISRPNLTFSTLTVSNMSPEDSSIYLCSVEEPGTANTEAFFGQGTRLTVV.

The chain is built from TRBV4-1 and TRBJ2-7; TRBD2 agrees at 13 bases. The CDR3 covers 16 residues. The germline CDR1 and CDR2 sequences are MGHRA and YSYEKL. V gave up 0 bases and J gave up 3 bases; unmatched junction bases: 2. In DNA, the CDR3 is TGCGCCAGCAGCCAAGAACTAGCGGGAGGGCTCTACGAGCAGTACTTC. It specifies CASSQELAGGLYEQYF.

The chain links TRBV20-1 to TRBJ1-2; D ambiguous. V lost 1 base, J lost 8 bases, and 8 bases lay in between. Germline lookup yields CDR1 DFQATT and CDR2 SNEGSKA (reference sequence). CDR3 length equals 11 residues. The CDR3 coding sequence is TGCAGTGCTAGAGTACCCGGGGGCTACACCTTC. It codes for CSARVPGGYTF.

This clone was observed a handful of times. The chain carries TRBV7-9 and TRBJ2-1; TRBD1 matches 7 bases. The CDR3 is made up of 11 amino acids. Germline loops: CDR1 SEHNR, CDR2 FQNEAQ (reference sequence). Trimming removed 6 bases from V and 10 bases from J; junction bases left unmatched: 3. The CDR3 DNA sequence: TGTGCCAGCAGTCAAGGGGGCGAGCAGTTCTTC. This encodes CASSQGGEQFF. The full variable domain, its missing parts supplied by reference TRBV7-9 and TRBJ2-1, is DTGVSQNPRHKITKRGQNVTFRCDPISEHNRLYWYRQTLGQGPEFLTYFQNEAQLEKSRLLSDRFSAERPKGSFSTLEIQRTEQGDSAMYLCASSQGGEQFFGPGTRLTVL.